The next 24 T cell receptor beta chains were all read from a single sample in a study of shared clonotypes between healthy human individuals. This table comes from immunoSEQ multiplex PCR, and its TCRdb copy is limited to in-frame clones, with some not included. This sample carries roughly 720,000 clones, about nine tenths of them seen once, and the ten largest clones take less than 40%. The sequenced sample was memory CD8+ T cells from PBMCs. The subset here: CD45RO+ cells pooled with CCR7-negative TemRA cells. The origin of the receptors is a man aged 18-30 years in good health. Some clones in this sample may be carry-over from other donors' samples.

This chain links TRBV5-4 with TRBJ2-7, with 11 positions matching TRBD2. Trimming cost V 4 bases and J 3 bases; bases outside gene matches: 3. CDR1 is SGHNT and CDR2 is YYREEE in the germline V gene (reference sequence). This CDR3 spans 14 amino acids. CDR3 region: CASSPGLADYEQYF. The CDR3 DNA follows: TGTGCCAGCAGCCCGGGACTAGCGGACTACGAGCAGTACTTC.

V gene TRBV28 combines with J gene TRBJ1-5; D is possibly TRBD1 (5 bases). Germline V gives CDR1 MDHEN, CDR2 SYDVKM. Trimming pared 8 bases from V and 1 base from J, leaving 18 bases between. The CDR3 spans 16 residues. The CDR3 sequence: CASAGFIPVSNQPQHF. The CDR3 coding sequence is TGTGCCAGCGCAGGGTTTATTCCAGTCAGCAATCAGCCCCAGCATTTT.

The chain employs TRBV28 and TRBJ1-5; no clear D. The CDR3 spans 14 residues. The V end was cut by 8 bases, the J end by 2 bases, with 13 bases between. Germline V lookup: CDR1 MDHEN, CDR2 SYDVKM. CDR3 in DNA: TGTGCCAGCGGGCGGATAGAGGGCAATCAGCCCCAGCATTTT. This gives the protein CASGRIEGNQPQHF.

The chain links TRBV18 to TRBJ2-2, with unresolved D. Germline V CDR1 and CDR2: KGHSH, LQKENI. The CDR3 has 14 residues. V was pared by 0 bases and J by 4 bases, with 6 bases between. In nucleotides, the CDR3 is TGTGCCAGCTCACCACCAGTGGGCACCGGGGAGCTGTTTTTT. Translation gives CASSPPVGTGELFF.

V is TRBV10-3 and J is TRBJ1-2; D is perhaps TRBD1 (5 bases). The CDR3 length is 16 residues. Germline V gene sequence: CDR1 ENHRY, CDR2 SYGVKD. The ends were cut back, 5 bases at V and 2 bases at J, with 18 bases in the middle. CDR3 sequence reads: CAISRGLGPANYGYTF. The CDR3, as DNA: TGTGCCATCAGTCGGGGACTCGGACCAGCCAACTATGGCTACACCTTC.

The rearrangement links TRBV2 to TRBJ2-7; D is perhaps TRBD2 (5 bases). This CDR3 contains 15 residues. Per the germline V gene, CDR1 is SNHLY and CDR2 is FYNNEI. Trimming removed 2 bases from V and 0 bases from J, with 11 bases in between. CDR3 sequence: CASSETSLSSYEQYF. As DNA, the CDR3 is TGTGCCAGCAGTGAAACTAGTCTTAGCTCCTACGAGCAGTACTTC.

This clone showed up just a few times. The chain uses TRBV29-1 and TRBJ1-1; D is unclear. Germline V CDR1 and CDR2: SQVTM, ANQGSEA. The CDR3 has 13 residues. V dropped 2 bases and J dropped 1 base, with 8 bases sitting between them. CDR3 DNA: TGCAGCGTTGAAACGTTCGGGAACACTGAAGCTTTCTTT. This translates into CSVETFGNTEAFF. The entire variable domain, with the rest obtained from reference TRBV29-1 and TRBJ1-1, is as follows: SAVISQKPSRDICQRGTSLTIQCQVDSQVTMMFWYRQQPGQSLTLIATANQGSEATYESGFVIDKFPISRPNLTFSTLTVSNMSPEDSSIYLCSVETFGNTEAFFGQGTRLTVV.

This chain uses TRBV5-6 with TRBJ2-2; 9 bases map to TRBD1. With V trimmed by 1 base and J by 7 bases, 8 bases remained unmatched. This CDR3 spans 16 amino acids. The germline gives CDR1 SGHDT, CDR2 YYEEEE. The CDR3 DNA is TGTGCCAGCAGCTTGCTAGGACAGGGGTTCTACGGGGAGCTGTTTTTT. Translation gives CASSLLGQGFYGELFF.

The CDR3 DNA is TGTGCCAGCAGCACAGGACAGCTAGCTAAGCAGTTCTTC. Its translation is CASSTGQLAKQFF. The chain joins TRBV5-6 to TRBJ2-1, with D perhaps TRBD1 (6 bases). Between the trimmed V and J ends, which lost 4 bases and 11 bases, there was a span of 16 bases. Germline lookup yields CDR1 SGHDT and CDR2 YYEEEE. The length of the CDR3 is 13 residues.

The chain couples TRBV7-6 to TRBJ1-2; a weak D match, TRBD1 (5 bases). The V gene lost 5 bases and the J gene lost 7 bases, with 14 bases spanning the gap. The CDR3 is 13 amino acids. CDR1 and CDR2 (germline): SGHVS, FNYEAQ. The CDR3 loop is CASSTGTSFGYTF. The CDR3, as DNA: TGTGCCAGCAGCACCGGGACGTCTTTTGGCTACACCTTC.

The J gene is TRBJ2-5, the V gene TRBV21-1; no DNA check was done on the table's D call, TRBD1. TRBV21-1 is listed as a pseudogene. CDR3 length: 17 residues. CDR3 sequence: CASSKSGTGLVQETQYF. The CDR3 nucleotides are TGTGCCAGCAGCAAATCAGGGACAGGGTTGGTACAAGAGACCCAGTACTTC.

This chain uses TRBV9 with TRBJ1-4, with TRBD1 as a possible D gene (5 bases). The germline V and J ends were trimmed by 3 bases and 7 bases, with 10 bases remaining between them. Looked up from germline, CDR1 is SGDLS and CDR2 is YYNGEE. The CDR3 is made up of 13 amino acids. The CDR3, as DNA: TGTGCCAGCAGCGGGGGGATATCTGAAAAACTGTTTTTT. This sequence encodes CASSGGISEKLFF.

This clone was detected only once. V usage is TRBV5-1 and J usage is TRBJ2-7, with D tentatively TRBD2 (6 bases). With 0 bases removed from V and 2 bases from J, the gap between germline ends came to 15 bases. Germline V gene lookup returns CDR1 SGHRS and CDR2 YFSETQ. The CDR3 is 16 residues long. The CDR3 region has the DNA TGCGCCAGCAGCTTGGCAGGCGCGGGAACAACCTACGAGCAGTACTTC. Its translation: CASSLAGAGTTYEQYF. The full variable domain, in which reference TRBV5-1 and TRBJ2-7 provide the parts outside the CDR3, is KAGVTQTPRYLIKTRGQQVTLSCSPISGHRSVSWYQQTPGQGLQFLFEYFSETQRNKGNFPGRFSGRQFSNSRSEMNVSTLELGDSALYLCASSLAGAGTTYEQYFGPGTRLTVT.

The chain combines TRBV27 with TRBJ1-3; tentative D call: TRBD1 (5 bases). Deletions cut 3 bases from V and 2 bases from J, with 11 bases between. CDR1 is MNHEY, CDR2 SMNVEV, per germline (reference sequence). The CDR3 consists of 15 residues. The DNA of the CDR3 is TGTGCCAGCAGTTTGTTTTTAGGGGCTGGAAACACCATATATTTT. Encoded protein: CASSLFLGAGNTIYF.

The chain couples TRBV7-6 to TRBJ1-4; a weak D match, TRBD1 (6 bases). CDR1 is SGHVS and CDR2 is FNYEAQ in the germline V gene. V was trimmed by 0 bases and J by 7 bases, leaving 12 bases between them. The length of the CDR3 is 15 residues. The CDR3 DNA is TGTGCCAGCAGCTTAGCCGGGGGGGCCGGTGAAAAACTGTTTTTT. As protein: CASSLAGGAGEKLFF.

This sequence joins TRBV7-9 and TRBJ2-2; 9 nucleotides align to TRBD1. Germline assignment: CDR1 SEHNR and CDR2 FQNEAQ (reference sequence). V was pared by 5 bases and J by 3 bases, with 4 bases of the junction left unmatched. The CDR3 runs 15 residues. This CDR3 reads CASSPGQGYTGELFF. The CDR3 bases are TGTGCCAGCAGCCCCGGACAGGGGTACACCGGGGAGCTGTTTTTT.

The rearrangement uses TRBV7-9 and TRBJ1-4; 8 bases agree with TRBD1. The CDR3 sequence is 16 residues long. Germline V CDR1 and CDR2: SEHNR, FQNEAQ (reference sequence). V lost 4 bases, J lost 0 bases, and 4 bases stayed unmatched. CDR3 sequence (DNA): TGTGCCAGCAGCTCCGGACAGGGAGCAACTAATGAAAAACTGTTTTTT. Protein sequence: CASSSGQGATNEKLFF. Full variable domain (remainder filled in from reference TRBV7-9 and TRBJ1-4): DTGVSQNPRHKITKRGQNVTFRCDPISEHNRLYWYRQTLGQGPEFLTYFQNEAQLEKSRLLSDRFSAERPKGSFSTLEIQRTEQGDSAMYLCASSSGQGATNEKLFFGSGTQLSVL.

This chain links TRBV27 with TRBJ2-7; possibly TRBD1 for D (6 bases). Looked up from germline, CDR1 is MNHEY and CDR2 is SMNVEV (reference sequence). V was cut by 5 bases and J by 0 bases, with 8 bases left in between. The CDR3 runs 13 residues. The CDR3 loop is CASSPDSSYEQYF. Written as DNA, the CDR3 is TGTGCCAGCAGTCCGGACAGCTCCTACGAGCAGTACTTC.

Remarks on this clone: Other DNA sequences in this sample translate to the same CDR3. The rearrangement uses TRBV27 and TRBJ2-1, with a tentative D call TRBD1 (5 bases). Trimming left V 5 bases short and J 4 bases short, with 6 bases between. The germline CDR1 and CDR2 sequences are MNHEY and SMNVEV (reference sequence). This CDR3 has 12 amino acids. The CDR3 nucleotides are TGTGCCAGCAGTCCAGGGTACAATGAGCAGTTCTTC. It codes for CASSPGYNEQFF.

CDR3 in amino acids: CASSTQGSGELFF. CDR3 DNA sequence: TGTGCCAGCAGCACTCAGGGATCCGGGGAGCTGTTTTTT. V gene TRBV9 combines with J gene TRBJ2-2; perhaps TRBD1 as D (5 bases). This CDR3 is built from 13 residues. V was clipped by 4 bases and J by 6 bases, with 10 bases between them. Germline CDR1 SGDLS, CDR2 YYNGEE.

The V and J genes are TRBV9 and TRBJ1-2, with D hard to call. Germline CDR1 reads SGDLS; CDR2 reads YYNGEE. V dropped 3 bases and J dropped 8 bases, with 5 bases sitting between them. This CDR3 has 10 residues. The CDR3 DNA follows: TGTGCCAGCAGCGGTACAGGCTACACCTTC. This encodes CASSGTGYTF.

A word on this clone: One end of the junction does not line up with germline, which may come from a read error. The V gene is TRBV7-9, the J gene TRBJ2-1, with TRBD1 identical over 9 bases. The CDR3 contains 15 residues. Looked up from germline, CDR1 is SEHNR and CDR2 is FQNEAQ (reference sequence). CDR3: CVSSLGTGSNNEQFF. For the CDR3, the DNA is TGTGTCAGCAGCTTAGGGACAGGGTCGAACAATGAGCAGTTCTTC.

CDR3 region: CATSPSAGGVLYNEQFF. The CDR3 DNA reads as TGTGCCACTTCCCCCTCCGCAGGGGGTGTTTTGTACAATGAGCAGTTCTTC. The J gene is TRBJ2-1, the V gene TRBV10-3, with 7 bases fitting TRBD1. The V segment lost 10 bases and the J segment 4 bases; nucleotides outside the gene matches: 19. The germline gives CDR1 ENHRY, CDR2 SYGVKD. The CDR3 totals 17 residues.

The chain recombines TRBV15 with TRBJ2-7; a weak D match, TRBD1 (6 bases). This CDR3 spans 13 amino acids. With 6 bases removed from V and 5 bases from J, the gap between germline ends came to 14 bases. Germline CDR1 LNHNV, CDR2 YYDKDF (reference sequence). The CDR3 nucleotides are TGTGCCACCAGACCGGACAGTATCCACGAGCAGTACTTC. Protein product: CATRPDSIHEQYF.